A single sample gave rise to the 8 T cell receptor beta chains below, sequenced in a study of early T cells in non-severe SARS-CoV-2 infection (dated by TCRdb to the early 2020s). Library generation was performed with 5' RACE. Sequencing instrument: NextSeq 500. TCRdb trimmed the raw reads at Q25, called clones with MiXCR and kept productive beta chains. Rows with a matching CDR3 protein are joined into one entry that keeps the most common DNA and genes. Present in this sample are around 70,000 distinct CDR3 sequences, 15% of which were seen just once. Roughly an eighth of the sample is held by the ten biggest clonotypes. Sequenced material: whole blood. Receptors were obtained from an adult who was a healthcare worker with PCR-confirmed SARS-CoV-2 infection or an uninfected control (not recorded which).

The chain combines TRBV9 with TRBJ2-3, with D perhaps TRBD1 (5 bases). Germline V gives CDR1 SGDLS, CDR2 YYNGEE. This CDR3 has 16 amino acids. V was trimmed by 2 bases and J by 2 bases, leaving 15 bases between them. The CDR3 is CASSVSPTRATDTQYF. The CDR3 DNA is TGTGCCAGCAGCGTCTCCCCCACCAGGGCCACAGATACGCAGTATTTT. Combining the CDR3 with reference TRBV9 and TRBJ2-3 gives the whole variable domain DSGVTQTPKHLITATGQRVTLRCSPRSGDLSVYWYQQSLDQGLQFLIQYYNGEERAKGNILERFSAQQFPDLHSELNLSSLELGDSALYFCASSVSPTRATDTQYFGPGTRLTVL.

This chain uses TRBV11-3 with TRBJ2-3; D perhaps matches TRBD2 (5 bases). Germline lookup yields CDR1 SGHNT and CDR2 YENEEA. CDR3 length equals 17 residues. V gave up 0 bases and J gave up 0 bases, with 13 bases separating them. The CDR3 protein is CASSLDSSGASTDTQYF. DNA for the CDR3: TGTGCCAGCAGCTTAGATTCGAGCGGAGCTAGCACAGATACGCAGTATTTT.

This rearrangement joins TRBV29-1 to TRBJ1-2; TRBD1 agrees at 7 bases. This CDR3 contains 13 residues. The trim removed 3 bases at V and 8 bases at J, leaving 9 bases unmatched. Germline lookup yields CDR1 SQVTM and CDR2 ANQGSEA. The CDR3 DNA is TGCAGCGTTGAGACAGGGCTGGGACGCGGCTACACCTTC. This sequence encodes CSVETGLGRGYTF.

This clonotype was detected only a few times. This chain uses TRBV12-3 or TRBV12-4 with TRBJ2-3, with a possible D match to TRBD1 (6 bases). The CDR3 totals 15 residues. V shed 5 bases and J shed 1 base, with 13 bases lying between them. CDR3 sequence: CASSPEQGRTDTQYF. For the CDR3, the DNA is TGTGCCAGCAGTCCCGAACAGGGACGCACAGATACGCAGTATTTT.

This clonotype was counted ten times or more. This chain joins TRBV20-1 and TRBJ2-1; perhaps TRBD2 as D (7 bases). The V end lost 0 bases, the J end lost 5 bases, and 14 bases lay between the germline ends. The CDR3 is made up of 15 amino acids. Germline V CDR1 and CDR2: DFQATT, SNEGSKA (reference sequence). CDR3 sequence: CSARDQGRVDNEQFF. DNA for the CDR3: TGCAGTGCTAGAGATCAGGGGAGGGTGGACAATGAGCAGTTCTTC.

This clonotype was detected ten times or more. This chain joins TRBV29-1 and TRBJ1-2; D remains ambiguous. Trimming took 0 bases from V and 11 from J, leaving 10 bases between them. Germline V gives CDR1 SQVTM, CDR2 ANQGSEA. This CDR3 region has 11 residues. DNA of the CDR3: TGCAGCGTTGAAGAAAACAGACTGTACACCTTC. This codes for CSVEENRLYTF.

The chain carries TRBV7-6 and TRBJ2-5; D unclear. The CDR3 runs to 13 residues. Germline CDR1 SGHVS, CDR2 FNYEAQ. V was trimmed by 5 bases and J by 4 bases, leaving 11 bases between them. The DNA for the CDR3 is TGTGCCAGCAGCCCAGAGTTTGGAGAGACCCAGTACTTC. Protein: CASSPEFGETQYF.

CDR3 nucleotides: TGTGCCAGCAGCTTAGTCGATAGAGATACGCAGTATTTT. It is translated as CASSLVDRDTQYF. V usage is TRBV7-2 and J usage is TRBJ2-3; D gene ambiguous. The CDR3 is made up of 13 amino acids. V dropped 1 base and J dropped 5 bases, with 7 bases sitting between them. Germline CDR1 and CDR2: SGHTA and FQGNSA.